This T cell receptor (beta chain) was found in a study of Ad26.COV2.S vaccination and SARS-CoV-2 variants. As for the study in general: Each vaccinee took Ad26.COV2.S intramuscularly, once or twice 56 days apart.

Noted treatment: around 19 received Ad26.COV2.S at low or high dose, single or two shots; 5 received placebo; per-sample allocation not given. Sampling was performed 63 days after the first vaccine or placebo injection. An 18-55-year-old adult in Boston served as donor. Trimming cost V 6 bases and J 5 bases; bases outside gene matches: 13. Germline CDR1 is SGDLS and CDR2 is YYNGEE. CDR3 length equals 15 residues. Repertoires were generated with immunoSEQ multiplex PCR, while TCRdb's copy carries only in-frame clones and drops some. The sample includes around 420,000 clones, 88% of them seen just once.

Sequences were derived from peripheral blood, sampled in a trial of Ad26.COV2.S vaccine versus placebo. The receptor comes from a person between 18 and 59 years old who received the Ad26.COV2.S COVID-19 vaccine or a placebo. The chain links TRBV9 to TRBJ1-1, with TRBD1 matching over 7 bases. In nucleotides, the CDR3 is TGTGCCAGCACCCCAGGGGGGGGTTCGGGTACTGAAGCTTTCTTT. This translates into CASTPGGGSGTEAFF. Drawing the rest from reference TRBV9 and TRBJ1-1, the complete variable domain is DSGVTQTPKHLITATGQRVTLRCSPRSGDLSVYWYQQSLDQGLQFLIQYYNGEERAKGNILERFSAQQFPDLHSELNLSSLELGDSALYFCASTPGGGSGTEAFFGQGTRLTVV.